Below are 2 T cell receptor beta chains sequenced from a single sample in a study of OX40 agonist ivuxolimab in advanced cancers. Profiled with immunoSEQ multiplex PCR; TCRdb holds only in-frame clones, not every one. The profile shows 34,000 or so clones, approximately 87% of them singletons. The starting material was CD4+ or CD8+ T cells sorted from blood, obtained in a trial of the OX40 agonist ivuxolimab. These receptor sequences come from an adult with an advanced solid tumor such as melanoma, head and neck, liver or kidney cancer.

In this sample, this clone turned up a few times. This sequence joins TRBV5-6 and TRBJ2-7; the D is unclear. Trimming left V 9 bases short and J 0 bases short, with 13 bases between. The CDR3 extends over 13 amino acids. Germline CDR1 SGHDT, CDR2 YYEEEE. CDR3 bases: TGTGCCACCAGTAGAGACAACTCCTACGAGCAGTACTTC. Its translation: CATSRDNSYEQYF.

V is TRBV9 and J is TRBJ2-1, with TRBD2 matching over 8 bases. The CDR3 covers 16 residues. Trimming took 4 bases from V and 4 from J; bases not matched to a gene: 10. CDR1 and CDR2 (germline): SGDLS, YYNGEE. CDR3 region: CASSPGGGTSYNEQFF. The DNA for the CDR3 is TGTGCCAGCAGCCCCGGGGGGGGGACTTCTTACAATGAGCAGTTCTTC.